Listed below are T cell receptor beta chains from one sample, sequenced in a study of blood T cell repertoires in COVID-19. Method: immunoSEQ multiplex PCR; TCRdb's copy keeps in-frame clones and lacks some. The sample carries around 250,000 clones, about 80% recorded once. The sequenced sample was peripheral blood. These receptors came from a man aged 25 to 45 who had recovered from COVID-19. CDR3s include the opening cysteine and the closing phenylalanine or tryptophan. A D gene is named only where the DNA matches it firmly. Expanded clones are given a class, and other clones once, few, many or no size at all.

d_gene: NA
v_gene: TRBV5-1
abundance: NA
j_gene: TRBJ1-6
CDR3nt: TGCGCCAGCAGCTTGAGTTCAGGGGCCGAGTCACCCCTCCACTTT
CDR3aa: CASSLSSGAESPLHF

d_gene: TRBD1
v_gene: TRBV7-8
abundance: NA
j_gene: TRBJ2-5
CDR3nt: TGTGCCAGCAGCCCGAGTCGGGACAGGAACCTTAAAGAGACCCAGTACTTC
CDR3aa: CASSPSRDRNLKETQYF

d_gene: NA
v_gene: TRBV20-1
abundance: once
j_gene: TRBJ2-5
CDR3nt: TGCAGTGCCCCCAAAGAGACCCAGTACTTC
CDR3aa: CSAPKETQYF

d_gene: TRBD1
v_gene: TRBV2
abundance: once
j_gene: TRBJ2-5
CDR3nt: TGTGCCAGCAGCGGACAGGGAAGGGAGACCCAGTACTTC
CDR3aa: CASSGQGRETQYF

d_gene: NA
v_gene: TRBV4-1
abundance: NA
j_gene: TRBJ2-3
CDR3nt: TGCGCCAGCAGCCGAATGGGCCTTCCCATGGATACGCAGTATTTT
CDR3aa: CASSRMGLPMDTQYF

d_gene: NA
v_gene: TRBV7-3
abundance: NA
j_gene: TRBJ2-5
CDR3nt: TGTGCCAGCAGCCTACAGGTTTCTCAGACCCAGTACTTC
CDR3aa: CASSLQVSQTQYF

d_gene: TRBD1
v_gene: TRBV19
abundance: NA
j_gene: TRBJ1-1
CDR3nt: TGTGCCAGTAGTCCCGGACAGGGTGGGACTGAAGCTTTCTTT
CDR3aa: CASSPGQGGTEAFF

d_gene: NA
v_gene: TRBV4-1
abundance: NA
j_gene: TRBJ1-6
CDR3nt: TGCGCCAGCAGCCAAGTCTCGGGTATCGTAGCACCCCTCCACTTT
CDR3aa: CASSQVSGIVAPLHF

d_gene: NA
v_gene: TRBV11-2
abundance: NA
j_gene: TRBJ2-7
CDR3nt: TGTGCCAGCAGCTTGACCGGGACAGGGACTAGCGAGCAGTACTTC
CDR3aa: CASSLTGTGTSEQYF

d_gene: NA
v_gene: TRBV5-4
abundance: NA
j_gene: TRBJ2-7
CDR3nt: TGTGCCAGCAGCTTGCAGGGCAACCACGAGCAGTACTTC
CDR3aa: CASSLQGNHEQYF

d_gene: NA
v_gene: TRBV2
abundance: NA
j_gene: TRBJ1-2
CDR3nt: TGTGCCAGCGATTCCAACGGGGGGGGTGGAGGGTATGGCTACACCTTC
CDR3aa: CASDSNGGGGGYGYTF

d_gene: NA
v_gene: TRBV5-1
abundance: NA
j_gene: TRBJ1-1
CDR3nt: TGCGCCAGCAGCCCACAAGGGGTTGAAGCTTTCTTT
CDR3aa: CASSPQGVEAFF

d_gene: TRBD1
v_gene: TRBV29-1
abundance: NA
j_gene: TRBJ1-2
CDR3nt: TGCAGCGTTGAACAGGACAGGGGCTATGGCTACACCTTC
CDR3aa: CSVEQDRGYGYTF

d_gene: NA
v_gene: TRBV18
abundance: NA
j_gene: TRBJ2-2
CDR3nt: TGTGCCAGCTCACCCAGGGCAGCGAACACCGGGGAGCTGTTTTTT
CDR3aa: CASSPRAANTGELFF

d_gene: NA
v_gene: TRBV12-3/TRBV12-4
abundance: NA
j_gene: TRBJ1-6
CDR3nt: TGTGCCAGCAGTTTTGCGGTTGATTCACCCCTCCACTTT
CDR3aa: CASSFAVDSPLHF

d_gene: TRBD2
v_gene: TRBV28
abundance: NA
j_gene: TRBJ2-2
CDR3nt: TGTGCCAGCCGCCGTAGCGGGGGGGCTGGCGGGGAGCTGTTTTTT
CDR3aa: CASRRSGGAGGELFF

d_gene: NA
v_gene: TRBV5-1
abundance: NA
j_gene: TRBJ1-4
CDR3nt: TGCGCCAGCAGCTTGGTACGGGGGACTAATGAAAAACTGTTTTTT
CDR3aa: CASSLVRGTNEKLFF

d_gene: TRBD1
v_gene: TRBV6-1
abundance: NA
j_gene: TRBJ2-2
CDR3nt: TGTGCCAGCAGTGAAGCAGCCGGGACAGGGGCCGGGGAGCTGTTTTTT
CDR3aa: CASSEAAGTGAGELFF

d_gene: TRBD1
v_gene: TRBV25-1
abundance: NA
j_gene: TRBJ1-4
CDR3nt: TGTGCCAGCAACGGGGACAGGATGGGGGAAAAACTGTTTTTT
CDR3aa: CASNGDRMGEKLFF

d_gene: NA
v_gene: TRBV19
abundance: NA
j_gene: TRBJ2-7
CDR3nt: TGTGCCAGTAGTATAGAGTCAGGGTACCCTTGGGAGCAGTACTTC
CDR3aa: CASSIESGYPWEQYF

d_gene: NA
v_gene: TRBV9
abundance: NA
j_gene: TRBJ2-3
CDR3nt: TGTGCCAGCAGCGTAGGGGGGGGCCCACCAGATACGCAGTATTTT
CDR3aa: CASSVGGGPPDTQYF

d_gene: NA
v_gene: TRBV3-1/TRBV3-2
abundance: NA
j_gene: TRBJ2-5
CDR3nt: TGTGCCAGCAGCCAAGACGCTAGGGGGACCCAGTACTTC
CDR3aa: CASSQDARGTQYF

d_gene: NA
v_gene: TRBV5-7
abundance: NA
j_gene: TRBJ2-7
CDR3nt: TGTGCCAGCAGCCCTGACAGCCCACGCCGGAACGAGCAGTACTTC
CDR3aa: CASSPDSPRRNEQYF

d_gene: NA
v_gene: TRBV10-2
abundance: NA
j_gene: TRBJ1-5
CDR3nt: TGCGCCAGCAGTGAGTTTCAGGGTGCTCCCAATCAGCCCCAGCATTTT
CDR3aa: CASSEFQGAPNQPQHF

d_gene: NA
v_gene: TRBV18
abundance: NA
j_gene: TRBJ1-1
CDR3nt: TGTGCCAGCTCACCACAGCACCAAAACACTGAAGCTTTCTTT
CDR3aa: CASSPQHQNTEAFF

d_gene: NA
v_gene: TRBV7-2
abundance: NA
j_gene: TRBJ1-2
CDR3nt: TGTGCCAGCAGCTTAGCAACGGACTATGGCTACACCTTC
CDR3aa: CASSLATDYGYTF

d_gene: TRBD1
v_gene: TRBV28
abundance: few
j_gene: TRBJ1-3
CDR3nt: TGTGCCAGCAGCCCCGGGACAGGGTCTTTGACCACCATATATTTT
CDR3aa: CASSPGTGSLTTIYF

d_gene: TRBD1
v_gene: TRBV2
abundance: NA
j_gene: TRBJ1-2
CDR3nt: TGTGCCAGCGGCCCCCGGGACAGGGGTGGCTACACCTTC
CDR3aa: CASGPRDRGGYTF

d_gene: TRBD2
v_gene: TRBV5-1
abundance: NA
j_gene: TRBJ2-5
CDR3nt: TGCGCCAGCAGCCCGAACCGGGGGGGCCCGGAGGAGACCCAGTACTTC
CDR3aa: CASSPNRGGPEETQYF

d_gene: NA
v_gene: TRBV28
abundance: NA
j_gene: TRBJ1-1
CDR3nt: TGTGCCAGCAGTTCCCCCCCCAGCGTAAACACTGAAGCTTTCTTT
CDR3aa: CASSSPPSVNTEAFF